One sample yielded the 13 T cell receptor beta chains listed below, sequenced in a study of T-cell memory formation after mild COVID-19. Each CDR3 protein is one row after TCRdb ran MiXCR on the 5' RACE reads. The data show 180,000 or so distinct CDR3 sequences, roughly 11% seen once. Sequencing was performed on PBMCs or a T cell subset sorted from them (not recorded which). The receptors originated from a man younger than 35 who had mild COVID-19 (a few samples of this study predate the infection). Cell type and time point are not known.

The gene calls are TRBV12-3 or TRBV12-4 and TRBJ1-2, with TRBD1 identical over 7 bases. V trimming: 4 bases; J trimming: 7 bases; junction bases outside the gene matches: 9. The CDR3 totals 14 residues. CDR3 protein: CASSWTGPGGGYTF. The CDR3 nucleotides are TGTGCCAGCAGTTGGACAGGTCCCGGGGGTGGCTACACCTTC.

At least ten counts were recorded for this clonotype. The V gene is TRBV3-1, the J gene TRBJ2-4; D remains ambiguous. Germline V gives CDR1 LGHDT, CDR2 YNNKEL (reference sequence). Between the trimmed V and J ends, which lost 1 base and 9 bases, there was a span of 7 bases. The CDR3 totals 12 residues. For the CDR3, the DNA is TGTGCCAGCAGCCAAGTTGAGCGCATTCAGTACTTC. Translating it yields CASSQVERIQYF.

In this sample, this clonotype turned up many times. The gene calls are TRBV7-3 and TRBJ2-6, with a possible D match to TRBD1 (6 bases). In germline, CDR1 is SGHTA, CDR2 FQGTGA. V was trimmed by 5 bases and J by 2 bases, leaving 10 bases between them. There are 15 residues in the CDR3. Here the CDR3 DNA reads TGTGCCAGCAGCGCTACAGGGACTGGGGCCAACGTCCTGACTTTC. It is translated as CASSATGTGANVLTF.

Ten or more counts support this clonotype. The V call is TRBV30, the J call TRBJ1-6; D is unclear. The CDR3 runs to 13 residues. Deletions cut 8 bases from V and 9 bases from J, with 17 bases between. In germline, CDR1 is GTSNPN, CDR2 SVGIG (reference sequence). In nucleotides, the CDR3 is TGTGCCGCGGGGAGTTCCCGGAGTTCACCCCTCCACTTT. Residues: CAAGSSRSSPLHF.

This clonotype was observed a few times. The chain is built from TRBV12-5 and TRBJ2-3, with 7 bases aligning to TRBD2. Germline V gives CDR1 LGHNT, CDR2 FRNRAP. J gave up 2 bases and V 1 base, and 3 bases lay outside the gene matches. This CDR3 comprises 15 residues. The CDR3 nucleotides are TGTGCTAGTGGTTTGGGCAGCGGGACCACAGATACGCAGTATTTT. It codes for CASGLGSGTTDTQYF.

This clonotype was seen a few times. The chain has TRBV12-3 or TRBV12-4 and TRBJ1-2, with 7 bases that match TRBD1. The ends lost 5 bases at V and 6 bases at J; junction bases unmatched: 3. CDR3 length: 12 amino acids. The CDR3: CASSATGDGYTF. CDR3 nucleotides: TGTGCCAGCAGTGCAACAGGGGATGGCTACACCTTC.

The chain has TRBV2 and TRBJ2-2; 9 nucleotides agree with TRBD1. Losses at the gene ends were 10 bases for V and 2 bases for J; bases not matched to a gene: 5. CDR1 is SNHLY, CDR2 FYNNEI, per germline. The CDR3 runs 14 residues. The CDR3 region has the DNA TGTGCCACCCAGGACAGGGGAAACACCGGGGAGCTGTTTTTT. This gives the protein CATQDRGNTGELFF.

A remark on this clonotype: One end of the junction varies from germline; a read error may be responsible. The chain recombines TRBV25-1 with TRBJ1-4; no clear D. Per germline, CDR1 MGHDK and CDR2 SYGVNS. CDR3 length equals 14 residues. The chain's CDR3 is CASSEYQSNEKLFF. CDR3 sequence (DNA): TGTGCCAGCAGTGAATATCAGTCTAATGAGAAACTGTTTTTT.

This clonotype was observed at least ten times. This chain joins TRBV2 and TRBJ1-5, with D possibly matching TRBD1 (6 bases). Germline V gene data show CDR1 as SNHLY and CDR2 as FYNNEI. CDR3 length equals 13 residues. Deletions cut 6 bases from V and 3 bases from J, with 9 bases between. CDR3 DNA: TGTGCCAGCAGCCGGGACACCAATCAGCCCCAGCATTTT. Its translation: CASSRDTNQPQHF.

The chain carries TRBV7-9 and TRBJ2-7; weak D call: TRBD2 (5 bases). V lost 2 bases and J lost 3, with 17 bases in between. This CDR3 is 16 amino acids long. Germline V gene lookup returns CDR1 SEHNR and CDR2 FQNEAQ (reference sequence). CDR3 in DNA: TGTGCCAGCAGCTTACTTGTAGGCAGAGGGAGCTACGAGCAGTACTTC. Translating it yields CASSLLVGRGSYEQYF.

The chain is built from TRBV12-3 or TRBV12-4 and TRBJ1-1; unclear D gene. The ends were cut back, 4 bases at V and 3 bases at J, with 6 bases in the middle. There are 12 residues in the CDR3. CDR3 sequence (DNA): TGTGCCAGCAGTTGGTCGGACACTGAAGCTTTCTTT. Its protein product is CASSWSDTEAFF.

In this sample, this clonotype turned up a few times. The chain recombines TRBV20-1 with TRBJ1-2; the D is unclear. Per the germline V gene, CDR1 is DFQATT and CDR2 is SNEGSKA (reference sequence). The CDR3 runs 11 residues. V was cut by 3 bases and J by 3 bases, with 5 bases left in between. The chain's CDR3 is CSASPDYGYTF. The CDR3 DNA reads as TGCAGTGCTAGCCCAGACTATGGCTACACCTTC.

The rearrangement joins TRBV20-1 to TRBJ1-5; D unresolved. Germline V gene lookup returns CDR1 DFQATT and CDR2 SNEGSKA (reference sequence). There are 12 residues in the CDR3. V was trimmed by 6 bases and J by 4 bases, leaving 10 bases between them. CDR3: CSALPNNQPQHF. CDR3 DNA sequence: TGCAGTGCCCTCCCAAATAATCAGCCCCAGCATTTT.